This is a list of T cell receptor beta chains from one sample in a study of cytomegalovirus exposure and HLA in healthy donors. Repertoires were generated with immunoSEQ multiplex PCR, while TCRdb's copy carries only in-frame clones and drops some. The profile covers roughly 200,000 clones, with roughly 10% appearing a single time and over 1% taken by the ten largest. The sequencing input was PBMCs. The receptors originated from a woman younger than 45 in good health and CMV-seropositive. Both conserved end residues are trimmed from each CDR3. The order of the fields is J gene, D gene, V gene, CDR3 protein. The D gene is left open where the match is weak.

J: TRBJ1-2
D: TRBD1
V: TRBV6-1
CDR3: ASSEARDRLTLNYGYT

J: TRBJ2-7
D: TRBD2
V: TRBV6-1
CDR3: ASSPAGGLSYEQY

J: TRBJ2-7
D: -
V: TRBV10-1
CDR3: ATHYGHYYEQY

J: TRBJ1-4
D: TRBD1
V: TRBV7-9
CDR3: ASSRTGTGILKLF

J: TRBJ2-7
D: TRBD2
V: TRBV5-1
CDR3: ASSDPSGRLGEQY

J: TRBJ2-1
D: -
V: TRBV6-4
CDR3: ASSVSHTTGNEQF

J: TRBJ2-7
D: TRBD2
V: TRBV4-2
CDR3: ASSLEGTSDTYEQY

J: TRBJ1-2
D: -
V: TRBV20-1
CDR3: SASGAGGYT

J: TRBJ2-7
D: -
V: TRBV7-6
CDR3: ASSPSRGYEQY

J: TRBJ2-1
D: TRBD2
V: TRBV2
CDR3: ASRGGLAGAEQF

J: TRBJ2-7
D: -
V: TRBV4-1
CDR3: ASSVNQGSYEQY

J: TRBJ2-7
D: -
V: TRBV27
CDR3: ASSFRSGRGKTDEQY

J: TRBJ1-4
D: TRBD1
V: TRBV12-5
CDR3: ASGLDRGGEKLF

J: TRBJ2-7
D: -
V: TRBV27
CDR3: ASSPDRHYSYEQY

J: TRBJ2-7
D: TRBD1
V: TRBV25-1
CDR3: ASSVWLRQGTSYEQY

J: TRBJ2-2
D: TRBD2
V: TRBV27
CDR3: ASSAYWTSGRGTGELF

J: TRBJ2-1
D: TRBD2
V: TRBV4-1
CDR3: ASSQNLRLAGDEQF

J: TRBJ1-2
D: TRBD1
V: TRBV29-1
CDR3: SSSGTGGGEIYGYT

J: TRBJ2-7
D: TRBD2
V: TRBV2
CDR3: ASSGLAGGSLTYEQY

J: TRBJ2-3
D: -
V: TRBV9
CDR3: ASSTRVGFTDTQY

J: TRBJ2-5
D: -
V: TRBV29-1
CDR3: SELARQETQY

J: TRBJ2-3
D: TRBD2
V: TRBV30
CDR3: AWSVMLAGMDTQY

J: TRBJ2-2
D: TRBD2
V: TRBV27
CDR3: ASSGGLAGWTGELF

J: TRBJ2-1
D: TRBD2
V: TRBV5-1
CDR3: ASSVTPGTSDQEEQF

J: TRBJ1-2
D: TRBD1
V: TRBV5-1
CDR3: ASSLPRTGNYGYT

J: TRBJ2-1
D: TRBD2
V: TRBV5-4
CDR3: ASRGTSGIGEQF

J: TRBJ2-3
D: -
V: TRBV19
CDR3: ASSGRTDTQY

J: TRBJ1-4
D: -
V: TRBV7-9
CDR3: ASSHIRSAGEKLF

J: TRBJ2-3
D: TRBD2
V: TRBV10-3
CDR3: AISDGGGPDTQY

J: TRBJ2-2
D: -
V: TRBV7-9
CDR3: ASSPDLNTGELF

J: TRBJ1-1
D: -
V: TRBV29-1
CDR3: SVGPGHFYTEAF

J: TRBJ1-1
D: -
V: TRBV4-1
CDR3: ASSQEVAMNTEAF

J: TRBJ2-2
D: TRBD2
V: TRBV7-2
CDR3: ASGRRLAGESGELF

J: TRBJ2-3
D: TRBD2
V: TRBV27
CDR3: ASSLSGRSLDTQY

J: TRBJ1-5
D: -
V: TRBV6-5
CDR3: ASSLNNGGNQPQH

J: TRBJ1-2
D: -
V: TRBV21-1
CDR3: ASSKKSIQGIYGYT

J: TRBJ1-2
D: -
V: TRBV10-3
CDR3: AISESGLGHLYGYT

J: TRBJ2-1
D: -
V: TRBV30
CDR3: AWSVKLAVNEQF

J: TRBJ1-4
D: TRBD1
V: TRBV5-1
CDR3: ASSLGDRANEKLF

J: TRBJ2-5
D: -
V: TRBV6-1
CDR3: ARGWLADGTQY

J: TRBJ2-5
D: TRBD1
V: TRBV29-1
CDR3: SVGGTGTETQY

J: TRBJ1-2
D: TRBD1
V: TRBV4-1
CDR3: ASSQDKTGWLGYT

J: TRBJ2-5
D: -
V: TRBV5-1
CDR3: ASSATGTQY

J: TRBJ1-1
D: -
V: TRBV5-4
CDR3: ASSLWEGGRWNTEAF

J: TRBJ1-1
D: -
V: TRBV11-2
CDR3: ASSATGYTEAF

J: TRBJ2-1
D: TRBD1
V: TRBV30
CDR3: AWNTGGKGGNEQF

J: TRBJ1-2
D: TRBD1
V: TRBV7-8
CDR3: ASSYLGGDSGYT

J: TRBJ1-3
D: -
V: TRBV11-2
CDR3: ASSLGRGVSGNTIY

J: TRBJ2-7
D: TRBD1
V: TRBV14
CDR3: ASSQGRTGLYEQY

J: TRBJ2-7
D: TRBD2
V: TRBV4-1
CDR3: ASSQVYSGASYEQY

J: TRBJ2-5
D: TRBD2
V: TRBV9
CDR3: ASSVALAGGGKETQY

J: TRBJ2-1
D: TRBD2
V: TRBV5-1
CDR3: ASSLRPSGNEEQF

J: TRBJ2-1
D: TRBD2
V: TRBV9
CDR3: ASSRLAGNNEQF

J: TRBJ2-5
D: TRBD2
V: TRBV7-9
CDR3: ASSLGPSGGYQETQY

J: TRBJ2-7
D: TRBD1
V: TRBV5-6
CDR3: ASSADRGGSYEQY